Detailed here is one T cell receptor beta chain. The source of the sample is a study of T cell clones after liver transplantation. The CDR3 length is 15 residues. V gave up 0 bases and J gave up 0 bases, with 7 bases separating them. CDR1 SGHRS and CDR2 YFSETQ come from the germline V gene. Some clones are missing from TCRdb's copy, which holds only in-frame ones; the method was immunoSEQ multiplex PCR. Among 40,000 to 65,000 clones listed, roughly 84% were seen once. The input for sequencing was CD4+ T cells from blood, taken before liver transplant. The source is a human donor who received a liver transplant. This chain joins TRBV5-1 and TRBJ1-5; no reliable D call. CDR3 DNA sequence: TGCGCCAGCAGCTTGGGAAGTGATAGCAATCAGCCCCAGCATTTT. Translation: CASSLGSDSNQPQHF.